This T cell receptor (beta chain) was profiled in a study of cytomegalovirus exposure and HLA in healthy donors. The wider study: Out of about 190 million T cells, an earlier analysis found fewer than 140 million unique TCR beta sequences in total.

This CDR3 is built from 16 residues. CDR1 and CDR2 (germline): MNHEY, SMNVEV (reference sequence). J gave up 6 bases and V 6 bases, and 6 bases lay outside the gene matches. Vbeta (60) and Jbeta (13) primers were used in the PCR. Sequencing used immunoSEQ multiplex PCR; TCRdb keeps in-frame clones, though not all of them. The table shows 150,000 to 200,000 clones, with roughly 84% occurring only once. A remark on this clone: No antigen is known for it.

Findings of the study overall: Researchers counted around 160 TCR beta chains as cytomegalovirus-associated. In presence/absence analyses, roughly uniform sequencing depth across donors was assumed.

Sequences were obtained from PBMCs. The TCR was taken from a boy younger than 18 in good health and CMV-seronegative. The V call is TRBV27, the J call TRBJ2-1; 15 bases map to TRBD2. Written as DNA, the CDR3 is TGTGCCAGCAGACGGACTAGCGGGGGGGCAGGCAATGAGCAGTTCTTC. Residues: CASRRTSGGAGNEQFF.